This T cell receptor (beta chain) was recovered during a study of T cell clones after liver transplantation. Study as a whole: TCRbeta sequencing after a pre-transplant mixed lymphocyte reaction identified graft-donor-reactive clones, later tracked in post-transplant blood. Pre-transplant mixed lymphocyte reactions yielded third-party-reactive TCRbeta sequences as comparators for graft-donor-reactive sequences.

Overall study results and limits: Compared with third party-reactive sequences, donor-reactive ones declined more, independent of withdrawal success.

Of note for this clone: Its specificity is unknown.

Assay used: immunoSEQ multiplex PCR; TCRdb lists only in-frame clones, some missing. Here the sample spans about 75,000 clones, roughly 84% being singletons. The receptor was derived from a human patient who received a liver transplant. Some of these T cells may belong to the graft donor. This material consisted of CD4+ T cells from blood, taken about 50 months after liver transplant.

The CDR3 nucleotides read TGTGCCAGCAGCTACGTTAGCTCTGGGGCCAACGTCCTGACTTTC. It encodes CASSYVSSGANVLTF. V gene TRBV5-4 combines with J gene TRBJ2-6; no firm D call. Germline assignment: CDR1 SGHNT and CDR2 YYREEE (reference sequence). V was pared by 3 bases and J by 0 bases, with 7 bases between. The CDR3 is 15 amino acids.